A single sample gave rise to the 27 T cell receptor beta chains below, sequenced in a study of response to subunit inactivated influenza vaccine. TCRdb processed the RT-PCR reads anew with MiXCR; each CDR3 protein has one entry. This sample has 650,000 to 700,000 distinct CDR3 sequences, with roughly 14% found just once. The source was PBMCs from blood, collected about 13 days after vaccination. All receptors derive from a man aged 50 or older who received an inactivated influenza vaccine.

This clonotype was seen only a few times. The CDR3 reads CASSVDGRNNEQFF. The CDR3 DNA reads TGTGCCAGCAGCGTAGACGGGAGAAACAATGAGCAGTTCTTC. The chain has TRBV9 and TRBJ2-1; tentative D call: TRBD2 (6 bases). The CDR3 consists of 14 residues. The germline V and J ends were trimmed by 0 bases and 5 bases, with 9 bases remaining between them. CDR1 and CDR2 from the germline V gene are SGDLS and YYNGEE.

This clonotype appeared a few times. The V and J genes are TRBV3-1 and TRBJ1-1; D ambiguous. This CDR3 has 14 residues. The V end was cut by 1 base, the J end by 6 bases, with 12 bases between. CDR1 and CDR2 from the germline V gene are LGHDT and YNNKEL (reference sequence). CDR3 protein: CASSQGGGKAEAFF. The CDR3 nucleotides read TGTGCCAGCAGCCAAGGGGGAGGGAAGGCTGAAGCTTTCTTT.

J is TRBJ2-1 and V is TRBV20-1; 10 bases are a match to TRBD2. CDR1 and CDR2 from the germline V gene are DFQATT and SNEGSKA (reference sequence). J lost 5 bases, V lost 0 bases, and 7 bases had no gene match. The CDR3 consists of 16 residues. CDR3 region: CSARDQGLARHNEQFF. CDR3 sequence (DNA): TGCAGTGCTAGAGATCAGGGACTAGCGAGGCACAATGAGCAGTTCTTC.

This clonotype was observed a few times. The chain joins TRBV7-8 to TRBJ1-1; D not certain. Trimming shortened V by 5 bases and J by 4 bases, and 14 bases separated the two germline ends. The CDR3 is made up of 14 amino acids. Germline V gives CDR1 SGHVS, CDR2 FQNEAQ. The CDR3: CASSPHLDGTEAFF. In DNA, the CDR3 is TGTGCCAGCAGCCCCCATCTAGATGGCACTGAAGCTTTCTTT.

This clonotype occurred many times. The chain joins TRBV12-3 or TRBV12-4 to TRBJ2-3; 11 bases map to TRBD2. V lost 8 bases to trimming and J lost 5 bases; unmatched junction nucleotides: 3. The CDR3 is made up of 13 amino acids. This CDR3 is CASLTSGVDTQYF. The DNA of the CDR3 is TGTGCCAGCTTGACTAGCGGGGTAGATACGCAGTATTTT.

V is TRBV4-2 and J is TRBJ2-5; no clear D gene. The V and J ends lost 0 bases and 1 base respectively, with 12 bases between them. From germline, CDR1 is LGHNA and CDR2 YNFKEQ. The CDR3 runs 16 residues. CDR3 sequence reads: CASSQDQRALQETQYF. As DNA, the CDR3 is TGTGCCAGCAGCCAAGATCAAAGAGCCCTCCAAGAGACCCAGTACTTC.

This chain links TRBV7-2 with TRBJ2-7; TRBD2 is a possible D gene (6 bases). V was pared by 0 bases and J by 0 bases, with 6 bases between. Germline CDR1 SGHTA, CDR2 FQGNSA. The CDR3 has 14 amino acids. For the CDR3, the DNA is TGTGCCAGCAGCTTAGCGACTAGCTCCTACGAGCAGTACTTC. The encoded protein is CASSLATSSYEQYF.

This clonotype has just a few counts. The rearrangement links TRBV20-1 to TRBJ2-2; 10 bases align to TRBD2. Germline CDR1 is DFQATT and CDR2 is SNEGSKA (reference sequence). V dropped 1 base and J dropped 4; count of bases not matched to a gene: 9. The length of the CDR3 is 17 residues. DNA for the CDR3: TGCAGTGCTAGAGCGAGCGGGAGGGCCCCGCGCACCGGGGAGCTGTTTTTT. It specifies CSARASGRAPRTGELFF.

The gene calls are TRBV5-1 and TRBJ2-6, with 12 bases matching TRBD1. Germline V CDR1 and CDR2: SGHRS, YFSETQ. The CDR3 covers 20 residues. The ends lost 4 bases at V and 4 bases at J; junction bases unmatched: 15. The CDR3 spells CASSARPPGQGARGANVLTF. In DNA, the CDR3 is TGCGCCAGCAGCGCCCGACCTCCGGGACAGGGGGCAAGGGGGGCCAACGTCCTGACTTTC.

CDR3: CASSLRAPYRLAGGQDTQYF. Written as DNA, the CDR3 is TGTGCCAGCAGTTTACGAGCCCCATACCGTCTAGCGGGGGGGCAAGATACGCAGTATTTT. This rearrangement joins TRBV28 to TRBJ2-3; 12 bases align to TRBD2. CDR3 length: 20 amino acids. Germline CDR1 is MDHEN and CDR2 is SYDVKM. V lost 2 bases to trimming and J lost 5 bases; unmatched junction nucleotides: 17.

The table lists this clonotype with a few counts. The chain has TRBV7-9 and TRBJ2-3; TRBD2 matches 7 bases. Trimming removed 3 bases from V and 5 bases from J; junction bases left unmatched: 8. CDR3 length: 15 residues. The germline gives CDR1 SEHNR, CDR2 FQNEAQ (reference sequence). The CDR3 nucleotides read TGTGCCAGCAGCTTCGGGGGGAGCGAGGAAGATACGCAGTATTTT. It codes for CASSFGGSEEDTQYF.

V usage is TRBV18 and J usage is TRBJ2-3; possibly TRBD1 or TRBD2 for D (5 bases each). The CDR3 is 17 residues long. V lost 1 base and J lost 2, with 16 bases in between. In germline, CDR1 is KGHSH, CDR2 LQKENI. CDR3 DNA: TGTGCCAGCTCACCACGGGCCCGGCAGGGAGTCACAGATACGCAGTATTTT. It encodes CASSPRARQGVTDTQYF.

V gene TRBV12-3 or TRBV12-4 combines with J gene TRBJ2-7; D is perhaps TRBD1 (5 bases). The CDR3 contains 13 residues. V dropped 6 bases and J dropped 5 bases, with 14 bases sitting between them. The CDR3 loop reads CASRGRELNEQYF. The CDR3 DNA reads TGTGCCAGCAGGGGGCGAGAATTGAACGAGCAGTACTTC.

The chain is built from TRBV19 and TRBJ1-2; D is unresolved. CDR3 length: 13 amino acids. Trimming removed 2 bases at V and 11 bases at J, with 15 bases between. CDR1 is LNHDA and CDR2 is SQIVND in the germline V gene (reference sequence). The CDR3 sequence is CASSISGLRTYTF. CDR3 coding DNA: TGTGCCAGTAGTATATCGGGATTACGTACGTACACCTTC.

V usage is TRBV20-1 and J usage is TRBJ2-7; 9 nucleotides agree with TRBD1. The length of the CDR3 is 14 residues. CDR1 DFQATT and CDR2 SNEGSKA come from the germline V gene (reference sequence). V was pared by 1 base and J by 2 bases, with 3 bases of the junction left unmatched. Here the CDR3 reads CSARGQGGPYEQYF. The DNA of the CDR3 is TGCAGTGCTAGAGGACAGGGGGGGCCCTACGAGCAGTACTTC.

The CDR3 nucleotides are TGCGCCAGCCGTCAAGACCTAGCCAAAAACATTCAGTACTTC. Amino acid sequence: CASRQDLAKNIQYF. The rearrangement links TRBV5-1 to TRBJ2-4; D unresolved. Germline lookup yields CDR1 SGHRS and CDR2 YFSETQ. The CDR3 contains 14 residues. Trimming removed 7 bases from V and 0 bases from J, with 11 bases in between.

The chain joins TRBV4-1 to TRBJ2-3, with 9 bases identical to TRBD2. The V gene end was trimmed by 2 bases and the J gene end by 2 bases; junction bases not matched to a gene: 8. The CDR3 totals 17 residues. Germline-derived CDR1 and CDR2 are MGHRA and YSYEKL. The CDR3 DNA is TGCGCCAGCAGCCAATCCATAAGCGGGGGGACCACAGATACGCAGTATTTT. Amino acids: CASSQSISGGTTDTQYF.

The rearrangement joins TRBV7-2 to TRBJ1-1; 7 nucleotides align to TRBD1. V dropped 5 bases and J dropped 6; count of bases not matched to a gene: 12. Germline V gene sequence: CDR1 SGHTA, CDR2 FQGNSA. CDR3 length equals 15 residues. DNA of the CDR3: TGTGCCAGCAGCCGGACAGGTACCCCAGAGGCTGAAGCTTTCTTT. Amino acid sequence: CASSRTGTPEAEAFF.

The chain couples TRBV19 to TRBJ1-1, with 9 bases fitting TRBD1. Germline CDR1 reads LNHDA; CDR2 reads SQIVND (reference sequence). The V segment lost 7 bases and the J segment 5 bases; nucleotides outside the gene matches: 14. The CDR3 contains 16 residues. The DNA for the CDR3 is TGTGCCAGTACCGCAACCCTGACAGGGGGAAAGACTGAAGCTTTCTTT. Protein: CASTATLTGGKTEAFF. Filled out from reference TRBV19 and TRBJ1-1, the complete variable domain reads DGGITQSPKYLFRKEGQNVTLSCEQNLNHDAMYWYRQDPGQGLRLIYYSQIVNDFQKGDIAEGYSVSREKKESFPLTVTSAQKNPTAFYLCASTATLTGGKTEAFFGQGTRLTVV.

The V gene is TRBV7-9, the J gene TRBJ2-6, with D maybe TRBD1 (5 bases). CDR1 and CDR2 from the germline V gene are SEHNR and FQNEAQ (reference sequence). Trimming shortened V by 5 bases and J by 0 bases, and 11 bases separated the two germline ends. This CDR3 contains 16 residues. For the CDR3, the DNA is TGTGCCAGCAGCCCCAGGGCCCACTCTGGGGCCAACGTCCTGACTTTC. This gives the protein CASSPRAHSGANVLTF. Filled out from reference TRBV7-9 and TRBJ2-6, the complete variable domain reads DTGVSQNPRHKITKRGQNVTFRCDPISEHNRLYWYRQTLGQGPEFLTYFQNEAQLEKSRLLSDRFSAERPKGSFSTLEIQRTEQGDSAMYLCASSPRAHSGANVLTFGAGSRLTVL.

As for this clonotype: With a much larger clone just one base away, this may be a read error. The chain has TRBV29-1 and TRBJ2-1, with 8 bases that match TRBD2. The CDR3 is 14 amino acids. Germline V gene sequence: CDR1 SQVTM, CDR2 ANQGSEA. In nucleotides, the CDR3 is TGCAGCGTTGAAGATACGAGCGGGAGAGCTGAGGAGTTCTTC. Amino acid sequence: CSVEDTSGRAEEFF.

This clonotype was seen a handful of times. This chain links TRBV10-3 with TRBJ2-1; D is unresolved. The CDR3 has 15 residues. V lost 7 bases, J lost 1 base, and 14 bases lay in between. CDR1 ENHRY and CDR2 SYGVKD come from the germline V gene. CDR3 nucleotide sequence: TGTGCCATCAAAAGCCTGCGAGGTTCCTACAATGAGCAGTTCTTC. It codes for CAIKSLRGSYNEQFF.

The chain's CDR3 is CASSQEVGGRTGELFF. As DNA, the CDR3 is TGCGCCAGCAGCCAAGAGGTGGGAGGACGAACCGGGGAGCTGTTTTTT. The chain is built from TRBV4-3 and TRBJ2-2, with D perhaps TRBD2 (6 bases). The CDR3 extends over 16 amino acids. Germline CDR1 and CDR2: LGHNA and YSLEER. The ends were cut back, 0 bases at V and 5 bases at J, with 13 bases in the middle.

This clonotype has only a few counts. The rearrangement links TRBV5-1 to TRBJ2-1; 7 positions match TRBD2. Germline V gene data show CDR1 as SGHRS and CDR2 as YFSETQ. This CDR3 region has 16 residues. Unmatched junction bases numbered 8, after V lost 5 bases and J lost 0 bases. CDR3 amino acids: CASRRWEGSSYNEQFF. The CDR3 DNA reads as TGCGCCAGCAGACGATGGGAGGGTAGCTCCTACAATGAGCAGTTCTTC.

This clonotype was seen a handful of times. The V call is TRBV4-1, the J call TRBJ2-7, with 12 bases fitting TRBD1. Germline V CDR1 and CDR2: MGHRA, YSYEKL. J lost 6 bases, V lost 5 bases, and 8 bases had no gene match. The CDR3 runs to 15 residues. CDR3: CASSDLRDRGREQYF. CDR3 bases: TGCGCCAGCAGCGACCTCCGGGACAGGGGGCGCGAGCAGTACTTC.

Points on this clonotype: A much larger clone lies one base from this, so it may be a read error. The chain uses TRBV20-1 and TRBJ2-7; D is unclear. Germline CDR1 is DFQATT and CDR2 is SNEGSKA (reference sequence). V was pared by 6 bases and J by 0 bases, with 9 bases between. The length of the CDR3 is 12 residues. Written as DNA, the CDR3 is TGCAGTGCCACACTAAGCTCCTACGAGCAGTACTTC. Translating gives CSATLSSYEQYF.

J is TRBJ2-2 and V is TRBV3-1, with 9 bases lining up with TRBD1. Germline V gives CDR1 LGHDT, CDR2 YNNKEL (reference sequence). Trimming took 5 bases from V and 6 from J; bases not matched to a gene: 4. The CDR3 runs 14 residues. The CDR3 reads CASSYRGRAGELFF. The CDR3, as DNA: TGTGCCAGCAGCTACAGGGGGCGTGCCGGGGAGCTGTTTTTT.